The 4 T cell receptor beta chains given below trace back to one sample, sequenced in a study of T cells in Graves' hyperthyroidism and ophthalmopathy. RNA transcripts provided the source from which TCR beta CDR3 regions were amplified. The HTBI set primed first-round TCR CDR3 RT-PCR. TCRdb re-called the multiplex PCR reads with MiXCR, one entry per CDR3 protein. The repertoire includes about 640,000 distinct CDR3 sequences, around 21% of them detected once, and 34% sits in the top ten. The source material was blood. The receptors shown here come from a young man with Graves' ophthalmopathy.

The CDR3 DNA follows: TGTGCCACCAGTGAGGGGCCTGGGACAGGGGTTGGGGAGCAGTACTTC. Residues: CATSEGPGTGVGEQYF. The rearrangement uses TRBV24-1 and TRBJ2-7; 10 nucleotides align to TRBD1. Germline V CDR1 and CDR2: KGHDR, SFDVKD. The CDR3 loop spans 16 amino acids. Trimming removed 4 bases from V and 7 bases from J; junction bases left unmatched: 12.

This clonotype was detected only a few times. The rearrangement links TRBV6-1 to TRBJ2-3; 9 bases align to TRBD1. The germline gives CDR1 MNHNS, CDR2 SASEGT. The V segment lost 9 bases and the J segment 6 bases; nucleotides outside the gene matches: 13. The length of the CDR3 is 15 residues. CDR3 loop: CASILTGGAGDTQYF. In DNA, the CDR3 is TGTGCCAGTATTCTTACAGGGGGCGCGGGGGATACGCAGTATTTT.

At least ten counts were recorded for this clonotype. The chain is built from TRBV7-9 and TRBJ2-7, with D tentatively TRBD2 (5 bases). The CDR3 is 14 amino acids. Germline assignment: CDR1 SEHNR and CDR2 FQNEAQ (reference sequence). V was cut by 2 bases and J by 0 bases, with 8 bases left in between. This CDR3 is CASSLHGDSYEQYF. The CDR3 nucleotides are TGTGCCAGCAGCTTACACGGGGACTCCTACGAGCAGTACTTC. The full variable domain, its missing parts supplied by reference TRBV7-9 and TRBJ2-7, is DTGVSQNPRHKITKRGQNVTFRCDPISEHNRLYWYRQTLGQGPEFLTYFQNEAQLEKSRLLSDRFSAERPKGSFSTLEIQRTEQGDSAMYLCASSLHGDSYEQYFGPGTRLTVT.

This clonotype has ten or more counts. The chain carries TRBV11-2 and TRBJ2-3; 7 bases match TRBD1. V trimming: 0 bases; J trimming: 3 bases; junction bases outside the gene matches: 3. The CDR3 length is 15 residues. CDR1 and CDR2 from the germline V gene are SGHAT and FQNNGV. The CDR3 reads CASSLDGTETDTQYF. CDR3 DNA: TGTGCCAGCAGCTTAGACGGGACAGAGACAGATACGCAGTATTTT.